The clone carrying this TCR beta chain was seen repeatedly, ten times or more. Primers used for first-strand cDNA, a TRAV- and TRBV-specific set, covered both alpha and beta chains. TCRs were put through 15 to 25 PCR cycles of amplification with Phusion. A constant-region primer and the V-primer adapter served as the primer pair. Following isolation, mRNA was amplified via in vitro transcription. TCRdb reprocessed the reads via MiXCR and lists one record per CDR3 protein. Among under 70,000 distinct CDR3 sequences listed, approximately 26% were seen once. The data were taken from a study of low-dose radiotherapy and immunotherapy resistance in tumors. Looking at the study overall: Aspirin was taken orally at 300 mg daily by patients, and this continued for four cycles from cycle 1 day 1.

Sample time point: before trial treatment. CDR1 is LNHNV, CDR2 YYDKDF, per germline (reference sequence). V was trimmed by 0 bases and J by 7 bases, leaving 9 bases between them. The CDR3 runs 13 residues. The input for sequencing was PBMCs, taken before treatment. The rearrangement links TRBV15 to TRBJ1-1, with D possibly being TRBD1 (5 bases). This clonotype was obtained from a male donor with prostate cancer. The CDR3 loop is CATSREAGNEAFF. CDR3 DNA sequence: TGTGCCACCAGCAGAGAAGCAGGGAATGAAGCTTTCTTT. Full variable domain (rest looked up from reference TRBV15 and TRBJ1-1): DAMVIQNPRYQVTQFGKPVTLSCSQTLNHNVMYWYQQKSSQAPKLLFHYYDKDFNNEADTPDNFQSRRPNTSFCFLDIRSPGLGDTAMYLCATSREAGNEAFFGQGTRLTVV.